Presented here are 20 T cell receptor beta chains from one specimen sequenced in a study of blood T cell repertoires in COVID-19 (TCRdb year 2020). Libraries were made using the immunoSEQ multiplex PCR assay. TCRdb obtained this table from immuneACCESS and retained in-frame rearrangements with V and J assigned. These tables miss some clones; where compared with another copy, unresolved V genes account for less than half of the shortfall, and the remainder is unexplained. Across this sample there are some 190,000 clones, with approximately 86% seen only once. The ten biggest clones cover around 1.1% of the sample. The sample comprised peripheral blood. The receptors stem from a young man with acute or convalescent COVID-19.

This sequence joins TRBV19 and TRBJ2-3, with 7 bases aligning to TRBD1. This CDR3 is built from 15 residues. The ends lost 5 bases at V and 2 bases at J; junction bases unmatched: 7. The germline gives CDR1 LNHDA, CDR2 SQIVND (reference sequence). CDR3 in DNA: TGTGCCAGTAGTCTGACCGGGACAGACACAGATACGCAGTATTTT. Translation: CASSLTGTDTDTQYF.

V and J are TRBV28 and TRBJ1-1; 11 bases map to TRBD1. From germline, CDR1 is MDHEN and CDR2 SYDVKM. V lost 7 bases to trimming and J lost 5 bases; unmatched junction nucleotides: 9. This CDR3 is built from 15 residues. This CDR3 reads CASTLTGQGATEAFF. The CDR3 DNA reads TGTGCCAGCACCCTCACTGGACAGGGGGCTACTGAAGCTTTCTTT.

This clone has a single count. The chain recombines TRBV9 with TRBJ1-2, with D perhaps TRBD1 (5 bases). CDR1 and CDR2 from the germline V gene are SGDLS and YYNGEE. CDR3 length: 15 amino acids. Trimming took 0 bases from V and 4 from J, leaving 13 bases between them. The CDR3 reads CASSVAYQGGYGYTF. The CDR3 bases are TGTGCCAGCAGCGTAGCGTACCAGGGTGGCTATGGCTACACCTTC.

This clone was seen only once. This chain uses TRBV10-2 with TRBJ2-1; TRBD2 aligns across 7 bases. After removal of 5 bases from V and 5 bases from J, the junction contained 12 bases not matched to a gene. The CDR3 loop spans 16 amino acids. Germline CDR1 is WSHSY and CDR2 is SAAADI. The CDR3: CASSYLTSTGNNEQFF. The CDR3 DNA is TGCGCCAGCAGTTACCTGACTAGCACTGGGAACAATGAGCAGTTCTTC.

CDR3 sequence reads: CASARWALRADYGYTF. The CDR3 bases are TGTGCCAGTGCAAGATGGGCATTGAGGGCCGACTATGGCTACACCTTC. The chain uses TRBV19 and TRBJ1-2, with D unresolved. Germline values: CDR1 LNHDA, CDR2 SQIVND (reference sequence). Trimming removed 8 bases from V and 3 bases from J, with 22 bases in between. The CDR3 has 16 amino acids.

The rearrangement joins TRBV3-1 (or the pseudogene TRBV3-2) to TRBJ1-2, with 10 nucleotides matching TRBD1. The CDR3 contains 14 residues. V lost 5 bases to trimming and J lost 4 bases; unmatched junction nucleotides: 4. Germline-derived CDR1 and CDR2 are LGHDT and YNNKEL (reference sequence). This chain's CDR3 is CASSFGQGVYGYTF. CDR3 DNA sequence: TGTGCCAGCAGCTTTGGACAGGGGGTCTATGGCTACACCTTC.

The chain employs TRBV28 and TRBJ2-7; TRBD1 matches at 12 bases. The J segment lost 5 bases and the V segment lost 6 bases, leaving 8 bases of the junction unmatched. CDR1 MDHEN and CDR2 SYDVKM come from the germline V gene. The CDR3 runs 15 residues. CDR3 sequence reads: CASSLAGTGGHEQYF. Written as DNA, the CDR3 is TGTGCCAGCAGCTTGGCGGGGACAGGGGGCCACGAGCAGTACTTC.

The chain uses TRBV7-2 and TRBJ2-7, with TRBD1 matching 7 bases. The CDR3 length is 16 residues. Germline assignment: CDR1 SGHTA and CDR2 FQGNSA. Trimming at V came to 5 bases and at J to 2 bases, leaving 12 bases not matched to a gene. The CDR3 protein is CASSVGSGTATYEQYF. The CDR3 DNA follows: TGTGCCAGCAGCGTGGGCTCCGGGACAGCTACCTACGAGCAGTACTTC.

The V gene is TRBV28, the J gene TRBJ1-5; 9 bases fit TRBD1. V trimming: 5 bases; J trimming: 2 bases; junction bases outside the gene matches: 7. CDR1 and CDR2 (germline): MDHEN, SYDVKM. There are 16 residues in the CDR3. This CDR3 reads CASSLARTGGNQPQHF. The CDR3 nucleotides read TGTGCCAGCAGTCTCGCCCGGACAGGGGGCAATCAGCCCCAGCATTTT.

This clone has more than one count but fewer than ten. The chain recombines TRBV11-2 with TRBJ1-2; tentative D call: TRBD1 (6 bases). The CDR3 sequence is 12 residues long. Per the germline V gene, CDR1 is SGHAT and CDR2 is FQNNGV. Trimming removed 7 bases at V and 8 bases at J, with 14 bases between. The CDR3 here is CASTGNRDGYTF. In DNA form, the CDR3 reads TGTGCCAGCACCGGCAACAGGGACGGCTACACCTTC.

This chain joins TRBV6-5 and TRBJ1-2, with 9 bases matching TRBD1. CDR1 is MNHEY, CDR2 SVGAGI, per germline. With V trimmed by 6 bases and J by 5 bases, 4 bases remained unmatched. The CDR3 runs to 13 residues. The CDR3 protein is CASSVTGGYGYTF. In DNA form, the CDR3 reads TGTGCCAGCAGCGTGACAGGGGGGTATGGCTACACCTTC.

This chain links TRBV10-1 with TRBJ1-1, with D tentatively TRBD1 (6 bases). Between the trimmed V and J ends, which lost 3 bases and 4 bases, there was a span of 9 bases. The CDR3 has 13 residues. CDR1 and CDR2 from the germline V gene are WNHNN and SYGVQD (reference sequence). The CDR3: CASSEKTGTEAFF. The CDR3 region has the DNA TGCGCCAGCAGTGAAAAGACAGGCACTGAAGCTTTCTTT.

This clone was seen a few times. This rearrangement joins TRBV6-1 to TRBJ1-2; 7 bases line up with TRBD1. The trim removed 1 base at V and 1 base at J, leaving 6 bases unmatched. CDR3 size: 16 residues. The germline V gene encodes CDR1 MNHNS and CDR2 SASEGT. In nucleotides, the CDR3 is TGTGCCAGCAGTGAAGAGGGGGCGGTTTATAACTATGGCTACACCTTC. This codes for CASSEEGAVYNYGYTF.

The chain joins TRBV11-2 to TRBJ2-7; D perhaps matches TRBD1 (6 bases). The CDR3 sequence is 18 residues long. CDR1 is SGHAT and CDR2 is FQNNGV in the germline V gene. Deletions cut 4 bases from V and 0 bases from J, with 22 bases between. The CDR3 nucleotides read TGTGCCAGCAGCTCCCTCCAGGGGTGGAGCGTCAGCTCCTACGAGCAGTACTTC. Its protein product is CASSSLQGWSVSSYEQYF. Supplemented by reference TRBV11-2 and TRBJ2-7, the full variable domain reads EAGVAQSPRYKIIEKRQSVAFWCNPISGHATLYWYQQILGQGPKLLIQFQNNGVVDDSQLPKDRFSAERLKGVDSTLKIQPAKLEDSAVYLCASSSLQGWSVSSYEQYFGPGTRLTVT.

The chain has TRBV11-2 and TRBJ2-3; 9 bases are shared with TRBD2. The V gene end was trimmed by 5 bases and the J gene end by 4 bases; junction bases not matched to a gene: 4. The CDR3 is 14 residues long. The V gene's germline CDR1 is SGHAT and CDR2 FQNNGV. CDR3 bases: TGTGCCAGCAGCAGGGGCGGGGGGGCAGATACGCAGTATTTT. This codes for CASSRGGGADTQYF.

This sequence joins TRBV11-2 and TRBJ1-5; D uncertain. Trimming left V 2 bases short and J 4 bases short, with 6 bases between. Germline CDR1 reads SGHAT; CDR2 reads FQNNGV. The CDR3 spans 13 residues. The CDR3: CASSLFLNQPQHF. The CDR3 bases are TGTGCCAGCAGCTTATTCCTGAATCAGCCCCAGCATTTT.

The chain combines TRBV11-3 with TRBJ2-3; perhaps TRBD1 as D (6 bases). The CDR3 has 13 residues. The germline V gene encodes CDR1 SGHNT and CDR2 YENEEA. Trimming cost V 6 bases and J 0 bases, with 7 bases left between them. CDR3 nucleotide sequence: TGTGCCAGCAGGGACAGCAGCACAGATACGCAGTATTTT. Translated: CASRDSSTDTQYF.

The chain has TRBV7-8 and TRBJ2-7, with D possibly matching TRBD2 (5 bases). Germline CDR1 SGHVS, CDR2 FQNEAQ. The CDR3 spans 15 residues. V gave up 4 bases and J gave up 3 bases, with 16 bases separating them. The CDR3 loop is CASSSGPSGVYEQYF. CDR3 nucleotides: TGTGCCAGCAGCTCCGGCCCCAGCGGTGTCTACGAGCAGTACTTC.

The V and J genes are TRBV7-3 and TRBJ1-2; TRBD1 might be the D (5 bases). Germline CDR1 and CDR2: SGHTA and FQGTGA. Trimming stripped 6 bases from V and 3 bases from J, with 14 bases between. The CDR3 is made up of 14 amino acids. CDR3 coding DNA: TGTGCCAGCAGTTTCTCGGGGGTCGACTATGGCTACACCTTC. This sequence encodes CASSFSGVDYGYTF.

The chain uses TRBV27 and TRBJ2-2, with 7 bases matching TRBD1. Germline V lookup: CDR1 MNHEY, CDR2 SMNVEV (reference sequence). Germline trimming cut 5 bases from V and 7 bases from J; bases unmatched to any gene: 7. The length of the CDR3 is 14 residues. CDR3 coding DNA: TGTGCCAGCAGTAGCAACAGGGGACACGGGGAGCTGTTTTTT. This gives the protein CASSSNRGHGELFF.